This T cell receptor (beta chain) was captured in a study of T cell changes during pregnancy in multiple sclerosis. Repertoires were generated with immunoSEQ multiplex PCR, while TCRdb's copy carries only in-frame clones and drops some. There are under 110,000 clones in the sample; 91% occur only once, and 2.5% to 3.5% lies in the top ten. This TCR was recovered from a female donor with multiple sclerosis, enrolled in a pregnancy study. The material was peripheral blood, obtained in the second trimester of pregnancy.

CDR3 in amino acids: CSALIDKQFF. The DNA of the CDR3 is TGCAGTGCACTTATTGATAAACAGTTCTTC. The J gene is TRBJ2-1, the V gene TRBV20-1; D is ambiguous. The ends were cut back, 6 bases at V and 13 bases at J, with 13 bases in the middle. The CDR3 totals 10 residues. Germline V gene data show CDR1 as DFQATT and CDR2 as SNEGSKA (reference sequence).